This T cell receptor (beta chain) was recovered during a study of blood T cells in healthy people across ages. PCR was performed a second time for 7 to 11 cycles using a sample-barcoded 5' primer and a J-beta primer mix. Each of the cDNA molecules was tagged by a template-switch adaptor with 12 random nucleotides. Per sample, CDR3-containing paired-end reads numbered at least 2.5 million. TCRdb passed the 5' RACE reads through MiXCR, listing each CDR3 protein once. The sample consists of about 780,000 distinct CDR3 sequences, around a quarter of them appearing once. The CDR3 spans 14 residues. The V gene lost 7 bases and the J gene lost 6 bases, with 19 bases spanning the gap. This sample also appeared in a second study, on T cells of mothers and their children.

Specimen: blood. The TCR was taken from a boy aged 5-17 years in good health. This chain uses TRBV12-3 or TRBV12-4 with TRBJ2-7; a weak D match, TRBD2 (6 bases). The CDR3 DNA reads TGTGCCAGCACCCTAGAGGCGGGGCTCCCCGAGCAGTACTTC. This codes for CASTLEAGLPEQYF.